The clone carrying this T cell receptor beta chain was detected many times. Its antigen remains unidentified. V was clipped by 5 bases and J by 0 bases, with 20 bases between them. This CDR3 is built from 18 residues. CDR1 SGHTA and CDR2 FQGNSA come from the germline V gene. The data derive from a study of T cell repertoires in cytomegalovirus infection. Whole-study context: An indication of both CMV infection and matching HLA type came from public TCR beta signatures. Study-wide results and limits: HLA-C-restricted CMV-specific TCR beta clonotypes were dominant in the ex vivo response. Public TCR beta family frequency separated CMV-and-HLA carriers, including in an independent cohort.

TCRdb recomputed calls from the reads with MiXCR, one row per CDR3 protein. The sample holds roughly 300,000 distinct CDR3 sequences, 20% to 30% seen once. The rearrangement uses TRBV7-2 and TRBJ2-1; D might be TRBD2 (7 bases). The sample taken for sequencing was PBMCs. This TCR derives from a human donor in good health (CMV status not recorded). Some clones in this sample may be carry-over from other donors' samples. The CDR3 DNA is TGTGCCAGCAGCCCATACCCCCCGGGGGGCAGCTCCTACAATGAGCAGTTCTTC. Translating it yields CASSPYPPGGSSYNEQFF. The whole variable domain, filled in from reference TRBV7-2 and TRBJ2-1, reads GAGVSQSPSNKVTEKGKDVELRCDPISGHTALYWYRQSLGQGLEFLIYFQGNSAPDKSGLPSDRFSAERTGGSVSTLTIQRTQQEDSAVYLCASSPYPPGGSSYNEQFFGPGTRLTVL.